Described below is a single TCR beta chain sequence and its context. The antigen it recognizes is unknown. No base quality values were provided; no much bigger clone lies one nucleotide off. Within the sample, other DNA sequences also encode this same CDR3. One collaborating source in Seattle enrolled patients during active infection and followed them longitudinally through the course of disease. The collaborating institutions used their own protocols to collect whole blood in K2EDTA tubes. For TCRbeta analysis, collaborator samples were shipped as frozen whole blood, as isolated PBMCs, or as DNA extracted from either sample type. The entry originates in a study of blood T cell repertoires in COVID-19 (dated by TCRdb to the early 2020s). Regarding the research as a whole: The collaborator samples originated in the United States, Italy and Spain and spanned the acute and convalescent phases of COVID-19. The prospective study material was composed of cDNA or gDNA derived from T cells, B-cell-depleted T cells, or PBMCs. The dataset comprised deeply sampled blood TCRbeta repertoires from subjects exposed to, actively infected with, or recovered from COVID-19. The repertoires were made available in a free public database intended to serve as a resource for research on the immune response to SARS-CoV-2. Samples came from the ongoing ImmuneRACE study (first 160 participants) plus 1,254 subjects from 6 global collaborators. Nearly every sample came with metadata listing a de-identified subject ID, COVID-19 status, age in years and sex. Where available, HLA class I and class II types were obtained from metadata supplied by the sample provider rather than from assay-based typing.

TCRbeta CDR3 regions were amplified from genomic DNA using the immunoSEQ Assay, a bias-controlled multiplex PCR. Per the original workflow: The number of nucleated cells in each sample was estimated from the amplification of reference gene primers within the assay. Sequence reads were collapsed and filtered to measure the absolute abundance of every unique TCRbeta CDR3 rearrangement. For each sample, productive Simpson clonality was calculated as the square root of Simpson's diversity index over productive rearrangements. TCRdb took this table from immuneACCESS and kept in-frame rearrangements with V and J called. Such tables lack part of the clones; where checked against another copy, unresolved V genes explain under half of the gap, and the rest is unexplained. V and J calls and clone size are as listed in that table; D and trimming were resolved from the DNA. The sample records 380,000 or so clones, around 88% of which are singletons. 7% to 7.5% of the sample goes to the ten largest clones.

Paper-wide results and their limitations: How much clinical and demographic metadata was included differed by source and by participant, and the metadata was provided uncurated.

Clipping removes 0 bases from V and 3 bases from J, with 2 as the unmatched junction base count. CDR1 and CDR2 were assigned from the germline V gene as SGHRS and YFSETQ. The CDR3 numbers 14 residues from cysteine through phenylalanine. Only CDR3 DNA remains: 42 bases, in frame from the first base. This receptor was obtained from a woman aged 55-70 years with COVID-19, enrolled during active disease. The chain is encoded by TRBV5-1 joined to TRBJ2-7; 8 central nucleotides agree with TRBD1. The sample taken for sequencing was peripheral blood. The CDR3 loop reads CASSLVGQGYEQYF. The sequenced DNA: TGCGCCAGCAGCTTGGTTGGACAGGGCTACGAGCAGTACTTC.